Each of the 2 T cell receptor beta chains below was sequenced from the same sample in a study of PD-1 blockade in classical Hodgkin lymphoma. Following autologous stem cell transplantation, relapse occurred in every patient, and exposure to brentuximab vedotin varied. Clones were sequenced by immunoSEQ multiplex PCR, and TCRdb holds only the in-frame ones, with some missing. The table lists about 100,000 clones, approximately 90% of them singletons. Sequenced material: peripheral blood mononuclear cells (PBMCs), taken before the second cycle of nivolumab. Receptor source: a human donor with classical Hodgkin lymphoma.

This clone was detected once. V usage is TRBV7-2 and J usage is TRBJ1-1, with D hard to call. The CDR3 extends over 13 amino acids. Germline-derived CDR1 and CDR2 are SGHTA and FQGNSA. With 6 bases removed from V and 3 bases from J, the gap between germline ends came to 11 bases. In DNA, the CDR3 is TGTGCCAGCAGTTCGATACAGTACACTGAAGCTTTCTTT. Protein product: CASSSIQYTEAFF.

The chain couples TRBV6-5 to TRBJ1-1; unclear D gene. The CDR3 is 12 residues long. From germline, CDR1 is MNHEY and CDR2 SVGAGI. Trimming shortened V by 6 bases and J by 1 base, and 6 bases separated the two germline ends. CDR3: CASSPPNTEAFF. The CDR3 DNA sequence: TGTGCCAGCAGCCCACCGAACACTGAAGCTTTCTTT.